This TCR beta chain was retrieved from a study of cytomegalovirus exposure and HLA in healthy donors. About the study: Early release data held about 85 million unique TCRs from HLA-typed donors. Study-wide findings and caveats: Later findings reportedly placed an Asian-associated ancestry cluster below the approximately 650-donor mean for N-insertions. Later, an analysis found that common viral pathogens appeared to be linked with several of the most significant clusters.

The PCR made use of 60 Vbeta and 13 Jbeta primers. Original processing notes: Counted up in a later analysis, unique TCR beta chains came to some 80 million, with around 9.9 million shared. Only in-frame clones appear in the TCRdb table, and some are missing; sequencing was by immunoSEQ multiplex PCR. V and J calls and clone size are given by that table; D and trimming were obtained from the DNA. This sample's clone table lists 55,000 to 75,000 clones. V was trimmed by 0 bases and J by 5 bases, leaving 11 bases between them. The CDR3 is 14 amino acids. The germline CDR1 and CDR2 sequences are SGHNT and YYREEE (reference sequence). Concerning this clone: The target antigen is unknown.

This rearrangement joins TRBV5-4 to TRBJ1-2; D not resolved. The TCR comes from a male donor in good health and CMV-seronegative. The sample taken for sequencing was PBMCs. DNA for the CDR3: TGTGCCAGCAGCTTGGGGCCCCTTAAGTATGGCTACACCTTC. Protein product: CASSLGPLKYGYTF.